This TCR beta chain came from a study of response to subunit inactivated influenza vaccine. Study-wide results and limits: Every seasonal influenza vaccination brings in few new T cells, the authors suggested.

TCRdb fed the RT-PCR reads into MiXCR, producing one record per CDR3 protein. The sample holds fewer than 650,000 distinct CDR3 sequences, 10% to 15% seen once. The V and J ends lost 1 base and 9 bases, in that order; junction bases with no gene match: 1. The CDR3 consists of 13 residues. Comment on this clonotype: Its antigen is unidentified.

Sequenced material: PBMCs from blood, taken roughly 6 weeks after vaccination. This clonotype was obtained from a middle-aged man who received an inactivated influenza vaccine. The V and J genes are TRBV12-3 or TRBV12-4 and TRBJ2-1; 9 nucleotides match TRBD2. The CDR3 is CASSLGLAAEQFF. The CDR3 DNA reads as TGTGCCAGCAGTTTAGGACTAGCGGCTGAGCAGTTCTTC.